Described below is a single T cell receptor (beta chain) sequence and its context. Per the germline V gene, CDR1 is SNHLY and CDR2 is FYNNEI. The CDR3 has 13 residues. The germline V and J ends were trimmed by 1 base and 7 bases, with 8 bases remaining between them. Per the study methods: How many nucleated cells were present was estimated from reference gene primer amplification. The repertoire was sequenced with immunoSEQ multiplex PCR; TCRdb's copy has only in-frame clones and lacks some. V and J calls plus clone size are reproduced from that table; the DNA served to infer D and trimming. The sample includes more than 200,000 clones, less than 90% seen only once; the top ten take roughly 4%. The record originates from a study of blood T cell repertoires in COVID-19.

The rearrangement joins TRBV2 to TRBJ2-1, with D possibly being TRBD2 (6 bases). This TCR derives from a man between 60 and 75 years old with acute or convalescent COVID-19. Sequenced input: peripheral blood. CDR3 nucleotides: TGTGCCAGCAGTGAAGGCGGAGGGAATGAGCAGTTCTTC. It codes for CASSEGGGNEQFF.